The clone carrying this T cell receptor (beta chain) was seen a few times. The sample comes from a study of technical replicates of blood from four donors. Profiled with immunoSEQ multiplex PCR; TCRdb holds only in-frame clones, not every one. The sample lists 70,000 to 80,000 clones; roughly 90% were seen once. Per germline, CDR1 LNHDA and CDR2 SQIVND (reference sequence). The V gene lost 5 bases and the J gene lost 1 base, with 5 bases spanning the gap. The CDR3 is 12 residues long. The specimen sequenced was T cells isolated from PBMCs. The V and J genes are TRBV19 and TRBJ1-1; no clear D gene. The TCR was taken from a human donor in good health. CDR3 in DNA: TGTGCCAGTAGTGGGCAGAACACTGAAGCTTTCTTT. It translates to CASSGQNTEAFF.